This T cell receptor beta chain was obtained from a study of T-cell reconstitution after alpha-beta-depleted transplantation in children. Study-wide points: Surviving recipient T cells and thymic progenitors produced the high day-60 TCRbeta diversity seen in some patients. Among T cells one year after transplant, newly produced cells accounted for most counts and diversity. Several hundred expanded graft clones reportedly were the source of alpha-beta T cells about two months after transplant.

Many counts were recorded for this clonotype. Its antigen is undetermined. TCRbeta library preparation incorporated unique molecular identifiers. In TCRdb, the PCR reads were re-called with MiXCR into one record per CDR3 protein. Among 400,000 to 550,000 distinct CDR3 sequences, 10% were seen once, and the ten largest hold approximately 2%. Germline CDR1 KGHSH, CDR2 LQKENI. There are 18 residues in the CDR3. Losses at the gene ends were 2 bases for V and 1 base for J; bases not matched to a gene: 12. The chain combines TRBV18 with TRBJ1-1, with 8 bases aligning to TRBD1. The sample here was PBMCs, taken before TCRalphabeta/CD19-depleted stem cell transplant. This sequence was found in a child younger than 10 with inherited bone marrow failure, due to receive a stem cell transplant. For the CDR3, the DNA is TGTGCCAGCTCACCAAACGACAGGGGAGGGGCTTCGAACACTGAAGCTTTCTTT. It yields the protein CASSPNDRGGASNTEAFF.